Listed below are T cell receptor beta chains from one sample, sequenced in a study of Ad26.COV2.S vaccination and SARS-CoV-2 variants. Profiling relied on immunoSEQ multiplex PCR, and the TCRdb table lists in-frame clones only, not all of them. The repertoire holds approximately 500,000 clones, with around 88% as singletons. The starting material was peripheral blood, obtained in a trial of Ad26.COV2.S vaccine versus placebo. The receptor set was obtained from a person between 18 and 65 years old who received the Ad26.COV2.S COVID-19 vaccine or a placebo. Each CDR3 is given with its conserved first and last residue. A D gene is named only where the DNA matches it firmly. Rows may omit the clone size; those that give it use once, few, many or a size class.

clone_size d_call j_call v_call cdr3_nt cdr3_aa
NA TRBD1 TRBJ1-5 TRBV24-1 TGTGCCACCGGACAGGGGGCAAGCAATCAGCCCCAGCATTTT CATGQGASNQPQHF
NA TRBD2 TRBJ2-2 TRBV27 TGTGCCAGCACCCGACTTAGCGGGAGGCCGACCGGGGAGCTGTTTTTT CASTRLSGRPTGELFF
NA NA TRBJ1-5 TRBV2 TGTGCCAGCCTAAGGGATCTCAATCAGCCCCAGCATTTT CASLRDLNQPQHF
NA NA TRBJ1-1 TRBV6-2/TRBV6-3 TGTGCCAGCAGTGACCTTAGGGGGACGGGGAACACTGAAGCTTTCTTT CASSDLRGTGNTEAFF
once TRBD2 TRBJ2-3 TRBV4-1 TGCGCCAGCAGCCAAGATCAGACTAGCGGGAGACGAGGGGCAGATACGCAGTATTTT CASSQDQTSGRRGADTQYF
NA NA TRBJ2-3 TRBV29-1 TGCAGCTCCTCTGGCGGGGGCACAGATACGCAGTATTTT CSSSGGGTDTQYF
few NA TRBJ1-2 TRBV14 TGTGCCAGCAGCCAAGGACCCCGCTACACCTTC CASSQGPRYTF
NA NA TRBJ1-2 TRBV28 TGTGCCAGCAGTTTATCGACTGCTCCCCGGGACTATGGCTACACCTTC CASSLSTAPRDYGYTF
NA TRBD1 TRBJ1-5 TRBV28 TGTGCCAGCAGTTTCAGGGGGGTAAGCAATCAGCCCCAGCATTTT CASSFRGVSNQPQHF
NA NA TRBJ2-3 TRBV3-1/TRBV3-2 TGTGCCAGCAGCCCTATAGCGCGTCAGAGCACAGATACGCAGTATTTT CASSPIARQSTDTQYF
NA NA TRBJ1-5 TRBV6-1 TGTGCCAGCAGTGAAATGGGGACCAATCAGCCCCAGCATTTT CASSEMGTNQPQHF
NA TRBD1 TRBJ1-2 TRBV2 TGTGCCAGCAGTGGGGACAGACCCTATGGCTACACCTTC CASSGDRPYGYTF
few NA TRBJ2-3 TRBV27 TGTGCCAGCAGTTTCAGGGTGGGAGATACGCAGTATTTT CASSFRVGDTQYF
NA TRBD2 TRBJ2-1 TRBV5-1 TGCGCCAGTGGGAGGCGGGAGCGCAATGAGCAGTTCTTC CASGRRERNEQFF